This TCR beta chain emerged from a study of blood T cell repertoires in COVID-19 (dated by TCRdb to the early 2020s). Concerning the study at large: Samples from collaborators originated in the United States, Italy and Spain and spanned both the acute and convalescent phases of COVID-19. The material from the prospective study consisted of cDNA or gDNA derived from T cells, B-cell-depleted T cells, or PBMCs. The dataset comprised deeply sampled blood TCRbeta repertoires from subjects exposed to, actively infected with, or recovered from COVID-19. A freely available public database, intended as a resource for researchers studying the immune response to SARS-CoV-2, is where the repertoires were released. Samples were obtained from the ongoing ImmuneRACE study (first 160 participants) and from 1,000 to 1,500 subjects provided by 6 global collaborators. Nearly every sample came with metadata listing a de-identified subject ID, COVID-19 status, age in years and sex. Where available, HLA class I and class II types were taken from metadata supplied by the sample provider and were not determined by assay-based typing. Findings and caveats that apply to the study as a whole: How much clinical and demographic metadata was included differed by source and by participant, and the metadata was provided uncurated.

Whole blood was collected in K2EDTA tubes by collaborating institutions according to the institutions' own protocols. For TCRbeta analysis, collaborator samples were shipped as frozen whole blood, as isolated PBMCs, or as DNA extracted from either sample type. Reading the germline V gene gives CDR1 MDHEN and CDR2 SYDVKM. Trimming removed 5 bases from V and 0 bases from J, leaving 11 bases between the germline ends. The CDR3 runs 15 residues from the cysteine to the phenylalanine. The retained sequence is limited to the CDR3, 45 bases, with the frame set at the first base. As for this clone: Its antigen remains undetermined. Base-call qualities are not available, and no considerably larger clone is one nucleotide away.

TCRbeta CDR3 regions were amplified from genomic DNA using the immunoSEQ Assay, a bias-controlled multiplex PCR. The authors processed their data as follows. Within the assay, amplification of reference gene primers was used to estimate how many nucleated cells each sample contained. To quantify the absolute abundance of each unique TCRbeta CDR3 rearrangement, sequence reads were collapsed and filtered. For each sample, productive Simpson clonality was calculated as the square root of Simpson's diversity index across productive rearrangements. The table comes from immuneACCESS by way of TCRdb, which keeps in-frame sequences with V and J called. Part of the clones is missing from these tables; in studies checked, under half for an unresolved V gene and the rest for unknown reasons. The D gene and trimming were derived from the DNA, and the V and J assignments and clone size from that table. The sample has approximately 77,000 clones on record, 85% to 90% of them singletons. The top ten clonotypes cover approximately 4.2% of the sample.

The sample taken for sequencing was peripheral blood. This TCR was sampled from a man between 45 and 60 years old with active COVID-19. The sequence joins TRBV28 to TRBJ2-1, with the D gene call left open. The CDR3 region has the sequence CASSAPRSSYNEQFF. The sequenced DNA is TGTGCCAGCAGTGCCCCGAGGAGCTCCTACAATGAGCAGTTCTTC. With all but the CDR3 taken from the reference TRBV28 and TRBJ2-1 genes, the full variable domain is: DVKVTQSSRYLVKRTGEKVFLECVQDMDHENMFWYRQDPGLGLRLIYFSYDVKMKEKGDIPEGYSVSREKKERFSLILESASTNQTSMYLCASSAPRSSYNEQFFGPGTRLTVL.